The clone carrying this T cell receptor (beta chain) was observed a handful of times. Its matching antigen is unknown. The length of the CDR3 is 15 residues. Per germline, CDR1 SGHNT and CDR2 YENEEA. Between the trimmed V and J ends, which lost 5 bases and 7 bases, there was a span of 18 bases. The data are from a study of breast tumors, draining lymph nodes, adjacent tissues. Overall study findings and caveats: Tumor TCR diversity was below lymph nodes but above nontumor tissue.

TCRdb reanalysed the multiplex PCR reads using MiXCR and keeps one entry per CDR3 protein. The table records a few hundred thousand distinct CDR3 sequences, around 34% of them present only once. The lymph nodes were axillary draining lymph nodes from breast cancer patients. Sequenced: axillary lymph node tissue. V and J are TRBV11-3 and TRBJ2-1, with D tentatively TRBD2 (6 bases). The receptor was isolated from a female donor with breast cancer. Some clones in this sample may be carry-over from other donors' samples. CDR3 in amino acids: CASSPGGTPRNEQFF. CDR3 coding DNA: TGTGCCAGCAGCCCAGGCGGGACTCCCCGTAATGAGCAGTTCTTC.